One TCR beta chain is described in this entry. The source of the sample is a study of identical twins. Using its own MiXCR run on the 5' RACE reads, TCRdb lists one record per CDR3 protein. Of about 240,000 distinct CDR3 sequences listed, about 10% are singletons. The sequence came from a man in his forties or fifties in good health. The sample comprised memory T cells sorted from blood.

CDR3 protein: CASSSSGTQYF. The CDR3 bases are TGTGCCAGCAGCTCCTCGGGGACCCAGTACTTC. The chain links TRBV12-3 or TRBV12-4 to TRBJ2-5, with no clear D. The germline V and J ends were trimmed by 6 bases and 7 bases, with 9 bases remaining between them. The CDR3 consists of 11 residues.